This paragraph covers one T cell receptor beta chain sequence. The antigen remains unidentified. TCRdb keeps only in-frame clones here, not all; method: immunoSEQ multiplex PCR. In the table there are about 92,000 clones, 70% to 90% of which are singletons. This sample is drawn from a study of T cell responses to AZD1222 COVID-19 vaccine. Findings and caveats of the study: Spike regions recognized by vaccine-associated CD4 TCRs spanned the protein, led by 160-218 and 743-854. Reportedly, nearly half the spike-specific TCRs target unmutated variant regions. The donor group comprised mostly white British people and more females; the analysis possibly underestimated clonal diversity.

In germline, CDR1 is SNHLY, CDR2 FYNNEI. The CDR3 spans 16 residues. The V and J ends lost 6 bases and 6 bases, in that order; junction bases with no gene match: 9. The chain carries TRBV2 and TRBJ2-1; TRBD2 matches at 12 bases. The material sequenced was peripheral blood, taken on day 0 of AZD1222 vaccination. The TCR comes from an adult in good health. The CDR3 is CASRPNLAGGGNEQFF. DNA of the CDR3: TGTGCCAGCAGGCCAAATCTAGCGGGAGGGGGCAATGAGCAGTTCTTC. The full variable domain, completed using reference TRBV2 and TRBJ2-1, is EPEVTQTPSHQVTQMGQEVILRCVPISNHLYFYWYRQILGQKVEFLVSFYNNEISEKSEIFDDQFSVERPDGSNFTLKIRSTKLEDSAMYFCASRPNLAGGGNEQFFGPGTRLTVL.